This T cell receptor beta chain was identified during a study of technical replicates of blood from a handful of donors. TCRdb keeps only in-frame clones here, not all; method: immunoSEQ multiplex PCR. The sample holds about 72,000 clones, 92% seen once. The CDR3 loop spans 13 amino acids. Germline V gene data show CDR1 as SNHLY and CDR2 as FYNNEI. Trimming took off 8 bases at V and 2 bases at J, with 9 bases between the two ends. The clonotype comes from a human donor in good health. Source material: T cells isolated from PBMCs. V usage is TRBV2 and J usage is TRBJ2-2, with TRBD2 as a possible D gene (6 bases). CDR3 coding DNA: TGTGCCAGCCGGGACTCTAACACCGGGGAGCTGTTTTTT. Amino acids: CASRDSNTGELFF.